The T cell receptor (beta chain) described here comes from a study of blood T cell repertoires in COVID-19. About the research overall: Acute and convalescent COVID-19 specimens originated in the United States, Italy and Spain. In each case, the material was cDNA or gDNA derived from T cells, B-cell-depleted T cells, or PBMCs.

Germline V gene data show CDR1 as SGDLS and CDR2 as YYNGEE. V lost 3 bases to trimming and J lost 4 bases; unmatched junction nucleotides: 7. This CDR3 contains 15 residues. Authors' methods: The authors estimated nucleated cell counts from reference gene primer amplification. The table came from immunoSEQ multiplex PCR; TCRdb's copy has only in-frame clones and leaves some out. That table supplies the V and J calls and clone size; D and trimming were determined from the DNA. Of about 230,000 clones listed, less than 90% are singletons. This receptor was obtained from a woman in her 70s with active or convalescent COVID-19. Sequencing was done on a sample of peripheral blood. The rearrangement uses TRBV9 and TRBJ1-2, with 9 bases that match TRBD1. CDR3 residues: CASSEGTGSPYGYTF. Written as DNA, the CDR3 is TGTGCCAGCAGCGAGGGGACAGGGTCCCCCTATGGCTACACCTTC.